These T cell receptor beta chains were read from a single sample in a study of shared clonotypes between healthy human individuals. Sequenced by immunoSEQ multiplex PCR; TCRdb stores in-frame clones only, minus some. The table includes over a million clones, about 70% detected once. The specimen was memory CD4+ T cells sorted from blood. Source of these receptors: a man younger than 35 in good health. Each CDR3 is given with its conserved first and last residue. D genes are given only for firm matches. The listing skips clone size in some rows; elsewhere it reads once, few, many or a size class.

length,D,J,V,size,CDR3,DNA
14,TRBD2,TRBJ2-1,TRBV5-1,.,CASSNGLAGSEQFF,TGCGCCAGCAGCAACGGACTAGCGGGAAGTGAGCAGTTCTTC
13,.,TRBJ2-2,TRBV19,.,CASSNPPPGELFF,TGTGCCAGTAGTAACCCCCCTCCCGGGGAGCTGTTTTTT
13,.,TRBJ1-2,TRBV10-1,.,CASSQDRSGGYTF,TGCGCCAGCAGTCAAGACAGGTCAGGGGGCTACACCTTC
15,.,TRBJ2-1,TRBV25-1,.,CASSRGLPSYNEQFF,TGTGCCAGCAGCCGAGGCTTACCCTCCTACAATGAGCAGTTCTTC
11,.,TRBJ2-7,TRBV10-3,few,CVAGQAYEQYF,TGTGTAGCCGGTCAGGCCTACGAGCAGTACTTC
17,.,TRBJ1-3,TRBV12-5,few,CASGLEPGVGTGNTIYF,TGTGCTAGTGGTTTGGAACCGGGAGTAGGGACTGGAAACACCATATATTTT
13,.,TRBJ2-5,TRBV5-1,.,CASNQGIGETQYF,TGCGCCAGCAACCAGGGTATCGGGGAGACCCAGTACTTC
16,.,TRBJ2-2,TRBV7-6,once,CASSFSWQGLTGELFF,TGTGCCAGCAGCTTTAGTTGGCAGGGGCTGACCGGGGAGCTGTTTTTT
15,.,TRBJ1-2,TRBV28,.,CASRNTLGESYGYTF,TGTGCCAGCAGAAATACCCTGGGAGAATCCTATGGCTACACCTTC
15,.,TRBJ1-5,TRBV15,.,CATSREEGGRQPQHF,TGTGCCACCAGCAGAGAAGAGGGGGGAAGGCAGCCCCAGCATTTT
16,.,TRBJ1-6,TRBV6-6,.,CAAKRGGSAYNSPLHF,TGTGCCGCCAAGCGTGGGGGCAGTGCCTATAATTCACCCCTCCACTTT
15,.,TRBJ1-4,TRBV7-9,.,CASSSGSTDNEKLFF,TGTGCCAGCAGCTCGGGGTCCACTGATAATGAAAAACTGTTTTTT
14,TRBD2,TRBJ2-7,TRBV27,.,CASSLGTNSGRTYF,TGTGCCAGCAGTTTAGGAACCAATAGCGGGAGAACCTACTTC
16,TRBD1,TRBJ1-6,TRBV6-6,few,CASSFPGQGVTSPLHF,TGTGCCAGCAGTTTCCCTGGACAGGGAGTTACTTCACCCCTCCACTTT
20,.,TRBJ1-5,TRBV21-1,.,CASSLCQGAPRWDSNQPQHF,TGTGCCAGCAGTTTATGCCAGGGGGCCCCGAGATGGGATAGCAATCAGCCCCAGCATTTT
15,.,TRBJ1-6,TRBV5-4,few,CASSPTGIYNSPLHF,TGTGCCAGCAGCCCTACAGGGATTTATAATTCACCCCTCCACTTT
14,TRBD1,TRBJ2-5,TRBV5-1,few,CASSRDRQQETQYF,TGCGCCAGCAGCAGGGACAGGCAACAAGAGACCCAGTACTTC